This T cell receptor (beta chain) was obtained from a study of T cells in Graves' hyperthyroidism and ophthalmopathy. Study-wide findings and caveats: Blood also held most thyroid clonotypes expanded beyond 0.001.

The hyperthyroidism patients had all been newly diagnosed, and their disease duration was under 2 months. Their ages ranged from 18 to 65 years. Any symptoms of ophthalmopathy came after the first hyperthyroidism diagnosis, from which the blood sample dates. The authors took PBMCs from 8.5 to 10 ml fresh peripheral blood. It was RNA transcripts that yielded the amplified TCR beta CDR3 regions. First-round RT-PCR of the TCR CDR3 relied on the HTBI primer set. Each CDR3 protein gets one entry after TCRdb re-called the multiplex PCR reads with MiXCR. The data contain 370,000 or so distinct CDR3 sequences, about 13% of them singletons. As for this clonotype: Its antigen is unknown.

The TCR was taken from a man aged 25 to 40 with Graves' hyperthyroidism that later progressed to Graves' ophthalmopathy. The sample was blood.

The CDR3 DNA sequence: TGCGCCAGCAGCCTGGATAAGAGGTTTTTCTACGAGCAGTACTTC. Translated, it gives CASSLDKRFFYEQYF. The chain couples TRBV5-1 to TRBJ2-7; D call uncertain. The V gene lost 4 bases and the J gene lost 3 bases, with 17 bases spanning the gap. The germline gives CDR1 SGHRS, CDR2 YFSETQ. The length of the CDR3 is 15 residues.